Listed below are T cell receptor beta chains from one sample, sequenced in a study of shared clonotypes between healthy human individuals. TCRdb's copy holds only in-frame clones and misses some; the assay was immunoSEQ multiplex PCR. This repertoire shows 700,000 to 950,000 clones, approximately 96% found once; its top ten account for about 0.25%. Sequencing was done on a sample of naive CD8+ T cells sorted from blood. The receptor source for this set is a man younger than 40 in good health. CDR3s include the opening cysteine and the closing phenylalanine or tryptophan. The D gene is left open where the match is weak. Rows give clone size only sometimes, using once, few, many, or a class for an expanded clone.

TRBV6-1,-,TRBD1,TRBJ2-1,TGTGCCAGCAGTGAACAGGACAGGTACCCCTTTTGTGAGCAGTTCTTC,CASSEQDRYPFCEQFF
TRBV2,-,-,TRBJ2-7,TGTGCCAGCAGGAACGGGGACATCCTAAGCGAGGGCGAGCAGTACTTC,CASRNGDILSEGEQYF
TRBV6-5,-,-,TRBJ1-2,TGTGCCAGCCAAGCCAGGGGTAACTATGGCTACACCTTC,CASQARGNYGYTF
TRBV11-2,-,-,TRBJ2-1,TGTGCCAGCAGCTTAGTTGTTCTTGAGCAGTTCTTC,CASSLVVLEQFF
TRBV7-9,-,-,TRBJ1-1,TGTGCCAGCAGTCTTGACACTGAAGCTTTCTTT,CASSLDTEAFF
TRBV2,-,-,TRBJ2-7,TGTGCCAGCAGTTTCTACTCTACCTACGAGCAGTACTTC,CASSFYSTYEQYF
TRBV15,-,-,TRBJ1-5,TGTGCCACCAGCAACCATCCGGCGGGGGGACAGCCCCAGCATTTT,CATSNHPAGGQPQHF
TRBV9,-,-,TRBJ2-6,TGTGCCAGCAGCGTATTATCGGGTTCCGGGGCCAACGTCCTGACTTTC,CASSVLSGSGANVLTF
TRBV7-8,once,TRBD2,TRBJ2-1,TGTGCCAGCAGTCCTAGCGGGAGGCTAGGCAATGAGCAGTTCTTC,CASSPSGRLGNEQFF
TRBV7-9,once,TRBD1,TRBJ1-2,TGTGCCAGCAGCGAAGAAGACAGGGGGCTGTATGGCTACACCTTC,CASSEEDRGLYGYTF
TRBV9,few,TRBD1,TRBJ2-7,TGTGCCAGCAGCCCGAGAGGACAGGGAGACCACGAGCAGTACTTC,CASSPRGQGDHEQYF
TRBV10-3,-,-,TRBJ1-1,TGTGCCATCAGTGTGTGGCGTCGACCCCGAAGGACTGAAGCTTTCTTT,CAISVWRRPRRTEAFF
TRBV29-1,-,TRBD1,TRBJ2-7,TGCAGCGTAACAGGGGTAGCTGGCGGAATAAGCTCCTACGAGCAGTACTTC,CSVTGVAGGISSYEQYF
TRBV11-2,-,-,TRBJ2-6,TGTGCCAGCAGCTTAGTCACCTCTGGGGCCAACGTCCTGACTTTC,CASSLVTSGANVLTF
TRBV4-1,-,TRBD2,TRBJ2-7,TGCGCCAGCAGCCCGATTGCGGCGGGAGCAACCTACGAGCAGTACTTC,CASSPIAAGATYEQYF
TRBV2,-,TRBD2,TRBJ2-1,TGTGCCACACCGGGACTAGGGTACAATGAGCAGTTCTTC,CATPGLGYNEQFF
TRBV28,once,-,TRBJ2-7,TGTGCCAGCAGTTTATCAGGGCGTCAGTTAACCTACGAGCAGTACTTC,CASSLSGRQLTYEQYF
TRBV7-9,-,TRBD1,TRBJ1-2,TGTGCCAGCAGCTTAGAAACAGGGGGCGACTATGGCTACACCTTC,CASSLETGGDYGYTF
TRBV7-2,-,TRBD2,TRBJ2-7,TGTGCCAGCAGCCATACTACTAGCGGGAGTGGCGAGCAGTACTTC,CASSHTTSGSGEQYF
TRBV7-9,-,TRBD1,TRBJ2-7,TGTGCCAGCAGCCCCGACAGGGGGAACGAGCAGTACTTC,CASSPDRGNEQYF
TRBV7-2,-,-,TRBJ2-5,TGTGCCAGCAGCTTAGTGACAGACCAAGAGACCCAGTACTTC,CASSLVTDQETQYF
TRBV6-5,-,TRBD2,TRBJ2-2,TGTGCCAGCAGTTATAGACTAGCGGGAGCTGACGGGGAGCTGTTTTTT,CASSYRLAGADGELFF
TRBV10-3,-,-,TRBJ1-1,TGTGCCATCAGTGATATCGGGTCGCAGGGTACTGAAGCTTTCTTT,CAISDIGSQGTEAFF
TRBV7-9,-,TRBD1,TRBJ2-4,TGTGCCAGCAGCTTGGGACAGGGGGAGATGGGCTTCGCCAAAAACATTCAGTACTTC,CASSLGQGEMGFAKNIQYF